The source of this TCR beta chain is a study of CD8 T cells in Susac syndrome. Germline loops: CDR1 DFQATT, CDR2 SNEGSKA (reference sequence). Unmatched junction bases numbered 5, after V lost 4 bases and J lost 5 bases. The length of the CDR3 is 13 residues. An input of about 0.5 to 1 ug of RNA was subjected to reverse transcription using random hexamers. Each CDR3 protein gets one entry after TCRdb re-called the immunoSEQ multiplex PCR reads with MiXCR. The sample carries about 24,000 distinct CDR3 sequences, approximately 92% recorded once. The chain couples TRBV20-1 to TRBJ2-7; 10 bases line up with TRBD1. The TCR was taken from a human donor with Susac syndrome. The sequencing input was CD8+ T cells from PBMCs. The chain's CDR3 is CSANGQGVHEQYF. The CDR3 DNA reads TGCAGTGCTAACGGACAGGGGGTGCACGAGCAGTACTTC.